This T cell receptor beta chain was recovered during a study of cytomegalovirus exposure and HLA in healthy donors. The V gene lost 5 bases and the J gene lost 7 bases, with 8 bases spanning the gap. CDR1 SEHNR and CDR2 FQNEAQ come from the germline V gene (reference sequence). The CDR3 runs to 11 residues. A multiplex PCR was run with 60 Vbeta primers and 13 Jbeta primers. Clones were read by immunoSEQ multiplex PCR, and TCRdb kept only the in-frame ones, dropping some. The table records 150,000 to 200,000 clones, approximately 65% of them present only once. Input material: PBMCs. This TCR was recovered from a middle-aged man in good health and CMV-seronegative. The V gene is TRBV7-9, the J gene TRBJ1-1, with D perhaps matching TRBD1 (5 bases). CDR3 loop: CASSKGFEAFF. As DNA, the CDR3 is TGTGCCAGCAGCAAGGGGTTTGAAGCTTTCTTT.